This TCR beta chain is drawn from a study of T cells in Graves' hyperthyroidism and ophthalmopathy. Study-wide results and limits: Most expanded thyroid clonotypes above 0.001 recurred in blood. It was a median 6.5 months before onset that the model predicted ophthalmopathy.

This clonotype was seen a handful of times. Its antigen remains unidentified. Looked up from germline, CDR1 is DFQATT and CDR2 is SNEGSKA (reference sequence). The CDR3 is 14 amino acids. The V and J ends lost 3 bases and 5 bases, in that order; junction bases with no gene match: 7. RNA transcripts provided the source from which TCR beta CDR3 regions were amplified. The HTBI primer set served for first-round RT-PCR of the TCR CDR3. A single record per CDR3 protein comes from TCRdb applying MiXCR to the multiplex PCR reads. The table records about 330,000 distinct CDR3 sequences, roughly an eighth of them present only once.

The sequenced material came from blood. The sequence was obtained from a middle-aged woman with Graves' ophthalmopathy. V and J are TRBV20-1 and TRBJ1-1; 9 nucleotides align to TRBD1. The DNA for the CDR3 is TGCAGTGCTAGGGGGGACAGGGAGGGGACTGAAGCTTTCTTT. Protein: CSARGDREGTEAFF.